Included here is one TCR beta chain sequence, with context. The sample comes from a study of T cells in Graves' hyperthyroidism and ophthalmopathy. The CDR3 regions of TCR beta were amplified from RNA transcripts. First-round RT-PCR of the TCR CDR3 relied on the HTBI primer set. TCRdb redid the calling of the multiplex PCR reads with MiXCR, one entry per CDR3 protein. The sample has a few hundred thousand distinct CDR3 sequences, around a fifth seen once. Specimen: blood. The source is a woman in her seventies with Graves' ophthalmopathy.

CDR3 nucleotide sequence: TGTGCCAGCAGTCCCGACGCGGTGGATGGCTACACCTTC. Its translation is CASSPDAVDGYTF. The gene calls are TRBV9 and TRBJ1-2; D not certain. CDR3 size: 13 residues. The germline V gene encodes CDR1 SGDLS and CDR2 YYNGEE. The V gene lost 5 bases and the J gene lost 6 bases, with 14 bases spanning the gap.